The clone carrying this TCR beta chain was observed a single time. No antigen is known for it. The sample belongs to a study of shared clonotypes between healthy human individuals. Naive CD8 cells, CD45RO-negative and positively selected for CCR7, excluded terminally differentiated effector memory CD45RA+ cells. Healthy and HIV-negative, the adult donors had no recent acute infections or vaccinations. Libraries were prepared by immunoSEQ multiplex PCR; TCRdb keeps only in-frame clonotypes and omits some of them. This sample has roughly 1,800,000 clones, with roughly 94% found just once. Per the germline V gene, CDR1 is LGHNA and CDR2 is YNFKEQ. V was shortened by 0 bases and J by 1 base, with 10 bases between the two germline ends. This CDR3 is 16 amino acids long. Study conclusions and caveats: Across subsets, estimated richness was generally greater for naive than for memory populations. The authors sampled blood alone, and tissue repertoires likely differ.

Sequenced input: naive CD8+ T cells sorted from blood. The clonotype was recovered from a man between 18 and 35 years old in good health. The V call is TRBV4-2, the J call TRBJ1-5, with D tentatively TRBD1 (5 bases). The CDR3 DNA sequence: TGTGCCAGCAGCCAAGATCCAGGGTTAAGCAATCAGCCCCAGCATTTT. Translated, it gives CASSQDPGLSNQPQHF.